This TCR beta chain was sequenced for a study of blood T cells in healthy people across ages. From germline, CDR1 is MGHDK and CDR2 SYGVNS. The CDR3 runs to 13 residues. Per sample, a minimum of 6 million PBMCs were isolated. Samples each had at least 5.5 micrograms of total RNA extracted. A J-beta primer mix and a sample-barcoded 5' primer were used in a second PCR of about 7 to 12 cycles. Each CDR3 protein is one row after TCRdb ran MiXCR on the 5' RACE reads. The top ten hold approximately 3.7% of the sample, which has around 820,000 distinct CDR3 sequences, 25% seen once. Separately, the same data were catalogued under a study of T cells of mothers and their children. Per that paper: Overlap measured in related mother-child pairs was slightly, non-significantly higher than in unrelated pairs.

Sequencing input: blood. This rearrangement joins TRBV25-1 to TRBJ2-5; possible D gene TRBD2, 7 bases. The better agreement between TRBJ2-7 and the DNA end casts doubt on the J call. The receptor's source is a boy younger than 18 in good health. The CDR3: CASSDGQRGEQYF. The CDR3 nucleotides read TGTGCCAGCAGTGACGGACAGCGGGGCGAGCAGTACTTC.